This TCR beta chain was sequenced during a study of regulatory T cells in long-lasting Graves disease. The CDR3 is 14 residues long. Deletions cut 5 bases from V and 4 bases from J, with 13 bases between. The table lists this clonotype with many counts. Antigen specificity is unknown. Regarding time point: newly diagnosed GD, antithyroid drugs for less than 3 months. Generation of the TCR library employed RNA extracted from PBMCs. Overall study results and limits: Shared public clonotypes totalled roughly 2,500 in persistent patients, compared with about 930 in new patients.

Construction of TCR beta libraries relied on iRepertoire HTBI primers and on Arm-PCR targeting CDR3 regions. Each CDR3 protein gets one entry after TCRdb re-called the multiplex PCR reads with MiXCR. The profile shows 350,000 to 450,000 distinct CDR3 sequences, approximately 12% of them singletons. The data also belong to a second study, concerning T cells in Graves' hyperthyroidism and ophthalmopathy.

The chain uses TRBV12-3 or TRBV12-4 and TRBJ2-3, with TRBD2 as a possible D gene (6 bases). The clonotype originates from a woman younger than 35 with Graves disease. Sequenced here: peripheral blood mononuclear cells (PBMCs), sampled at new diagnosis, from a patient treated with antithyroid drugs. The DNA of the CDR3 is TGTGCCAGCAGTCGGAGGGAGGTCGCAGATACGCAGTATTTT. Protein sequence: CASSRREVADTQYF.